Presented here are 15 T cell receptor beta chains from one specimen sequenced in a study of blood T cells in healthy people across ages. Then a second PCR, running roughly 7 to 11 cycles, was carried out with a sample-barcoded 5' primer and a J-beta primer mix. TCRdb reanalysed the 5' RACE reads using MiXCR and keeps one entry per CDR3 protein. The table shows about 1,800,000 distinct CDR3 sequences, with roughly 27% occurring only once. The specimen sequenced was blood. The receptors were sampled from a woman in her 30s in good health.

The chain is built from TRBV5-5 and TRBJ2-7; D unclear. Trimming cost V 4 bases and J 4 bases, with 18 bases left between them. CDR3 length: 15 residues. Germline CDR1 SGHKS, CDR2 YYEKEE (reference sequence). CDR3 coding DNA: TGTGCCAGCAGCGGGTCCCGAGTTACTGGGTACGAGCAGTACTTC. This gives the protein CASSGSRVTGYEQYF.

At least ten counts were recorded for this clonotype. The genes are TRBV12-3 or TRBV12-4 and TRBJ2-7; weak D call: TRBD1 (6 bases). The germline V and J ends were trimmed by 3 bases and 3 bases, with 15 bases remaining between them. The CDR3 has 15 residues. The CDR3 DNA follows: TGTGCCAGCAGTTTCTATACAGGGACACTCTACGAGCAGTACTTC. Translation: CASSFYTGTLYEQYF.

This clonotype has a count of ten or more. This chain connects TRBV7-9 to TRBJ2-7, with unresolved D. Deletions cut 5 bases from V and 2 bases from J, with 13 bases between. CDR1 is SEHNR, CDR2 FQNEAQ, per germline (reference sequence). The CDR3 has 14 amino acids. This chain's CDR3 is CASSQQSRPYEQYF. The CDR3 DNA reads TGTGCCAGCAGCCAACAGTCCAGACCCTACGAGCAGTACTTC.

The chain is built from TRBV20-1 and TRBJ1-2; 12 bases line up with TRBD1. The CDR3 loop spans 14 amino acids. From germline, CDR1 is DFQATT and CDR2 SNEGSKA (reference sequence). V gave up 1 base and J gave up 5 bases; unmatched junction bases: 2. The CDR3 sequence: CSARGDRGPYGYTF. For the CDR3, the DNA is TGCAGTGCTAGAGGGGACAGGGGGCCGTATGGCTACACCTTC.

This clonotype was seen at least ten times. The V gene is TRBV12-3 or TRBV12-4, the J gene TRBJ2-5, with 9 bases fitting TRBD2. The trim removed 3 bases at V and 4 bases at J, leaving 0 bases unmatched. The CDR3 has 13 residues. Here the CDR3 reads CASSFSGRETQYF. In DNA, the CDR3 is TGTGCCAGCAGTTTTAGCGGGAGAGAGACCCAGTACTTC.

This clonotype was recorded at least ten times. The chain couples TRBV28 to TRBJ2-5, with a tentative D call TRBD1 (6 bases). Trimming removed 6 bases at V and 3 bases at J, with 11 bases between. CDR3 length equals 13 residues. Germline V gives CDR1 MDHEN, CDR2 SYDVKM. CDR3 bases: TGTGCCAGCAGCTCGCACAGGGAAGAGACCCAGTACTTC. Translating it yields CASSSHREETQYF.

This clonotype was seen ten or more times. One end of the junction does not line up with germline, which may come from a read error. The rearrangement uses TRBV5-1 and TRBJ2-7, with D possibly matching TRBD1 (5 bases). The length of the CDR3 is 11 residues. Germline V gene sequence: CDR1 SGHRS, CDR2 YFSETQ. The CDR3 DNA sequence: TGTGCCAGCAGCTTAGGGGCCGAGCAGTACTTC. Protein sequence: CASSLGAEQYF.

Worth noting for this clonotype: A much more abundant neighbour one base away suggests this may be a read error. The chain carries TRBV10-3 and TRBJ2-5, with TRBD1 matching 9 bases. This CDR3 is built from 15 residues. From germline, CDR1 is ENHRY and CDR2 SYGVKD. The junction had 14 bases not matched to a gene; V was cut back by 4 bases and J by 11 bases. The CDR3 reads CAISVQQGAMNEQYF. The CDR3 DNA is TGTGCCATCAGTGTGCAACAGGGGGCTATGAATGAGCAGTACTTC.

This clonotype has a handful of counts. V and J are TRBV3-1 and TRBJ2-4; 8 nucleotides align to TRBD2. CDR1 LGHDT and CDR2 YNNKEL come from the germline V gene (reference sequence). The CDR3 runs 16 residues. With V trimmed by 6 bases and J by 4 bases, 11 bases remained unmatched. CDR3 DNA: TGTGCCAGCAGTAATTTCGGTGTAGCGGGAAAAAACATTCAGTACTTC. Encoded protein: CASSNFGVAGKNIQYF.

This chain links TRBV20-1 with TRBJ2-6, with TRBD1 matching 7 bases. This CDR3 has 16 amino acids. Trimming cost V 4 bases and J 4 bases; bases outside gene matches: 10. In germline, CDR1 is DFQATT, CDR2 SNEGSKA (reference sequence). In DNA form, the CDR3 reads TGCAGTGCTACGAGGGGGACAGCGTCCGGGGCCAACGTCCTGACTTTC. Its translation is CSATRGTASGANVLTF.

With regard to this clonotype: At one boundary the junction diverges from the germline segment, which might be a read error. The CDR3 is CACSQVNGNEQYF. CDR3 sequence (DNA): TGTGCCTGCAGCCAAGTAAATGGGAACGAGCAGTACTTC. The chain has TRBV3-1 and TRBJ2-7, with unresolved D. The CDR3 is 13 amino acids. The germline CDR1 and CDR2 sequences are LGHDT and YNNKEL (reference sequence).

The V and J genes are TRBV24-1 and TRBJ2-7; tentative D call: TRBD2 (6 bases). This CDR3 contains 15 residues. V dropped 1 base and J dropped 4 bases, with 13 bases sitting between them. In germline, CDR1 is KGHDR, CDR2 SFDVKD. CDR3 sequence (DNA): TGTGCCACCAGTGATTTTGGGGGGTCTCGGTACGAGCAGTACTTC. Amino acid sequence: CATSDFGGSRYEQYF.

V and J are TRBV20-1 and TRBJ2-2; 7 bases are shared with TRBD2. The CDR3 covers 16 residues. V dropped 3 bases and J dropped 5; count of bases not matched to a gene: 12. Germline V lookup: CDR1 DFQATT, CDR2 SNEGSKA (reference sequence). CDR3 region: CSARATSREGTGELFF. The CDR3 DNA reads TGCAGTGCTAGGGCTACCTCAAGGGAGGGGACCGGGGAGCTGTTTTTT.

V gene TRBV4-1 combines with J gene TRBJ2-3; possibly TRBD2 for D (6 bases). The CDR3 has 13 amino acids. V lost 5 bases and J lost 11, with 17 bases in between. From germline, CDR1 is MGHRA and CDR2 YSYEKL. The CDR3 region has the DNA TGCGCCAGCAGCGCCGGACTAAGCGGAGGGCAGTATTTT. This gives the protein CASSAGLSGGQYF.

This clonotype was counted between two and nine times. The J gene is TRBJ2-1, the V gene TRBV7-9; weak D call: TRBD2 (6 bases). The CDR3 extends over 14 amino acids. Trimming shortened V by 2 bases and J by 9 bases, and 14 bases separated the two germline ends. Germline V gives CDR1 SEHNR, CDR2 FQNEAQ (reference sequence). The CDR3 DNA follows: TGTGCCAGCAGCTTAATGGAGGCCGGGGGTGAGCAGTTCTTC. Protein: CASSLMEAGGEQFF.